This entry describes one T cell receptor (beta chain). Its specificity is unknown. Germline assignment: CDR1 SQVTM and CDR2 ANQGSEA. The CDR3 runs 15 residues. Losses at the gene ends were 0 bases for V and 2 bases for J; bases not matched to a gene: 4. The PCR ran on 60 Vbeta and 13 Jbeta primers. Original methodology: A later analysis tallied 65 million to 85 million unique TCR beta chains, around 9.9 million of them shared. The assay was immunoSEQ multiplex PCR, and TCRdb's table has in-frame clones only and misses some. That table supplies the V and J calls and clone size; D and trimming were determined from the DNA. Here the sample spans approximately 190,000 clones, around 85% being singletons. These data originate in a study of cytomegalovirus exposure and HLA in healthy donors. The study, taken as a whole, reports: The study carried out a later analysis of TCR beta sequences. It associated some 15,000 of them with specific HLA alleles at a false discovery rate of 0.05. Prior analysis indicated that the majority of TCR beta V segments exhibited productivity approximately 87% or approximately 30% of the time.

This sequence was found in a man aged 40-49 years in good health and CMV-seropositive. The chain couples TRBV29-1 to TRBJ2-7; 10 bases line up with TRBD1. Sequenced input: PBMCs. The CDR3 DNA is TGCAGCGTTGAAGACCGGGACAGGGGACCCTACGAGCAGTACTTC. As protein: CSVEDRDRGPYEQYF.